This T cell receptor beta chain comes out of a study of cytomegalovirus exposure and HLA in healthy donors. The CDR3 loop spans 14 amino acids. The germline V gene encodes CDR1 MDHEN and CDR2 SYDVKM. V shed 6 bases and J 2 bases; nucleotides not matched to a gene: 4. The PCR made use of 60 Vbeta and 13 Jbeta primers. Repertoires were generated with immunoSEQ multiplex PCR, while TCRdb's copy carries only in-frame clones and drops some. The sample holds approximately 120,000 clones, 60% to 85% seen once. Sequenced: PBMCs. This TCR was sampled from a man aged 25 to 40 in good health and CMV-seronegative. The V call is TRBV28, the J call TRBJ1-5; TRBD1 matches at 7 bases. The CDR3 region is CASSPGTGNQPQHF. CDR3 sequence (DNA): TGTGCCAGCAGCCCTGGGACAGGCAATCAGCCCCAGCATTTT.